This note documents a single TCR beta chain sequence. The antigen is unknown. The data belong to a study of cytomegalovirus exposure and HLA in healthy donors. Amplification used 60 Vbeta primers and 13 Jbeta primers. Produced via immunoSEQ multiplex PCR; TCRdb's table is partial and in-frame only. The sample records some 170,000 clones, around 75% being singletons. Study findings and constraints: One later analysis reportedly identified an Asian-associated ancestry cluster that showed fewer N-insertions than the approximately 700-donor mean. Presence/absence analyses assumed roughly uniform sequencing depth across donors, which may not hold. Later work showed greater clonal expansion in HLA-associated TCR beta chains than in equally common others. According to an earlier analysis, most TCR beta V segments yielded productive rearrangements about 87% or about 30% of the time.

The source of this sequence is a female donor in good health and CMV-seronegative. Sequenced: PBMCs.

The CDR3 bases are TGTGCCAGCAGTGAGACAGGTCTGAACACTGAAGCTTTCTTT. Translated, it gives CASSETGLNTEAFF. The chain couples TRBV2 to TRBJ1-1; possibly TRBD1 for D (6 bases). The CDR3 extends over 14 amino acids. The V gene's germline CDR1 is SNHLY and CDR2 FYNNEI. The ends were cut back, 3 bases at V and 0 bases at J, with 8 bases in the middle.